The following is a TCR beta chain sequence with its context. What it recognizes is unknown. The data were taken from a study of T cell repertoires in cytomegalovirus infection. As for the study in general: Public TCR beta signatures indicated both CMV infection and matching HLA type.

TCRdb processed the reads anew with MiXCR; each CDR3 protein has one entry. This table holds about 180,000 distinct CDR3 sequences, about 17% found once. General observations from the study: Summed frequency of public TCR beta families distinguished CMV carriers with the relevant HLA.

The CDR3 runs to 15 residues. V was shortened by 1 base and J by 0 bases, with 10 bases between the two germline ends. Germline CDR1 and CDR2: SQVTM and ANQGSEA. Sequencing was performed on CD8+ T cells from PBMCs. The gene calls are TRBV29-1 and TRBJ2-1, with TRBD2 as a possible D gene (6 bases). This TCR was sampled from a human donor in good health (CMV status not recorded). Some clones in this sample may be carry-over from other donors' samples. Here the CDR3 DNA reads TGCAGCGTTGAAGGTGACGGGGGCTCCTACAATGAGCAGTTCTTC. Its protein product is CSVEGDGGSYNEQFF.